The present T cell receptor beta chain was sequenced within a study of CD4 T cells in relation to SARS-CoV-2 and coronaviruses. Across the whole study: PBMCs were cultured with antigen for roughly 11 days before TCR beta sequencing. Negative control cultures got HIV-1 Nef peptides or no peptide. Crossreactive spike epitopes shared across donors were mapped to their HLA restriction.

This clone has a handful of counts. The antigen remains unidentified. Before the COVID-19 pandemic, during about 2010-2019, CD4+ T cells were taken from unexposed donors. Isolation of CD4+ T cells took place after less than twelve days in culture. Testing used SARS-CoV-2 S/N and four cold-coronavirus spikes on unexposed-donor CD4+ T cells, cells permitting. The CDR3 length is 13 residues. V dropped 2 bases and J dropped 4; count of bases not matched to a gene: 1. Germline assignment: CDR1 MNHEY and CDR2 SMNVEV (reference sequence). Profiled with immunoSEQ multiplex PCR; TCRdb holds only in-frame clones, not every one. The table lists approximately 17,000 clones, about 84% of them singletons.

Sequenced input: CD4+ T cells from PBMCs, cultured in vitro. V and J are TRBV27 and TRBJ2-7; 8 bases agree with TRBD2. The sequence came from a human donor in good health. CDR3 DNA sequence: TGTGCCAGCAGTTTAATAGCGGGATACGAGCAGTACTTC. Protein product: CASSLIAGYEQYF.